Listed here are 16 T cell receptor beta chains from one sample, sequenced in a study of T cell repertoires in aging, cancer and after chemotherapy. Multiplex touch-down PCR with TRB-A/B primers amplified rearranged V-D-J TRB sequences. TCRdb called the multiplex PCR reads again in MiXCR, with one record for every CDR3 protein. The sample lists approximately 5,900 distinct CDR3 sequences, less than 30% occurring once. TCR beta rearrangements were amplified from peripheral blood genomic DNA. What was sequenced was blood. The receptors originated from a human donor in good health.

Only a few counts were recorded for this clonotype. The rearrangement links TRBV12-3 or TRBV12-4 to TRBJ2-7; 9 positions agree with TRBD2. This CDR3 region has 15 residues. Trimming took 5 bases from V and 2 from J; bases not matched to a gene: 7. CDR3 sequence reads: CASSLSGGVTYEQYF. CDR3 DNA: TGTGCCAGCAGTCTTAGCGGGGGAGTCACCTACGAGCAGTACTTC.

The chain recombines TRBV7-9 with TRBJ1-4; 7 bases fit TRBD1. V dropped 5 bases and J dropped 8; count of bases not matched to a gene: 8. The germline V gene encodes CDR1 SEHNR and CDR2 FQNEAQ (reference sequence). The CDR3 contains 14 residues. The CDR3 spells CASSPPGQPEKLFF. CDR3 coding DNA: TGTGCCAGCAGCCCTCCGGGACAGCCAGAAAAACTGTTTTTT. The whole variable domain, filled in from reference TRBV7-9 and TRBJ1-4, reads DTGVSQNPRHKITKRGQNVTFRCDPISEHNRLYWYRQTLGQGPEFLTYFQNEAQLEKSRLLSDRFSAERPKGSFSTLEIQRTEQGDSAMYLCASSPPGQPEKLFFGSGTQLSVL.

V is TRBV27 and J is TRBJ2-5; D may be TRBD1 or TRBD2 (5 bases each). Germline-derived CDR1 and CDR2 are MNHEY and SMNVEV (reference sequence). There are 13 residues in the CDR3. The V end was cut by 8 bases, the J end by 0 bases, with 10 bases between. The CDR3 DNA reads as TGTGCCAGCCGGGGCCCCTACCAAGAGACCCAGTACTTC. As protein: CASRGPYQETQYF.

The V gene is TRBV10-3, the J gene TRBJ2-7; D is unclear. This CDR3 region has 15 residues. Germline loops: CDR1 ENHRY, CDR2 SYGVKD. Trimming shortened V by 4 bases and J by 0 bases, and 13 bases separated the two germline ends. In DNA, the CDR3 is TGTGCCATCAGTGGTGCGGTAACGAGCTCCTACGAGCAGTACTTC. Protein product: CAISGAVTSSYEQYF.

V gene TRBV6-4 combines with J gene TRBJ2-7; D may be TRBD1 or TRBD2 (7 bases each). The length of the CDR3 is 14 residues. Germline CDR1 reads MRHNA; CDR2 reads SNTAGT. V lost 8 bases, J lost 1 base, and 15 bases lay in between. In DNA form, the CDR3 reads TGTGCCAGCGAGCGGGACAGCCCTTCCTACGAGCAGTACTTC. This gives the protein CASERDSPSYEQYF.

As for this clonotype: The junction does not match germline at one end; this may be a read error. This sequence joins TRBV4-3 and TRBJ1-5; maybe TRBD1 (5 bases). The CDR3 consists of 15 residues. CDR1 and CDR2 (germline): LGHNA, YSLEER. DNA for the CDR3: TGCGCCAGCAGCCAAGATTACCAGGGCAACCAGCCCCAGCATTTT. This gives the protein CASSQDYQGNQPQHF.

The CDR3 nucleotides read TGTGCCAGCAGTCCGTTGTTAGCGGGGGGGGCAGATACGCAGTATTTT. Translating gives CASSPLLAGGADTQYF. The chain employs TRBV7-6 and TRBJ2-3, with 11 bases matching TRBD2. Per the germline V gene, CDR1 is SGHVS and CDR2 is FNYEAQ. The CDR3 covers 16 residues. The trim removed 6 bases at V and 4 bases at J, leaving 9 bases unmatched.

V usage is TRBV18 and J usage is TRBJ1-1, with D maybe TRBD1 (5 bases). The germline gives CDR1 KGHSH, CDR2 LQKENI. The CDR3 consists of 14 residues. Deletions cut 3 bases from V and 3 bases from J, with 11 bases between. For the CDR3, the DNA is TGTGCCAGCTCACCGTACGGGGGGGACACTGAAGCTTTCTTT. This codes for CASSPYGGDTEAFF.

This clonotype was seen more than once but under ten times. The chain links TRBV19 to TRBJ1-5; weak D call: TRBD1 (5 bases). Germline CDR1 is LNHDA and CDR2 is SQIVND (reference sequence). The CDR3 has 13 residues. This CDR3 reads CVTTRDGNQPQHF. The CDR3 DNA sequence: TGTGTCACTACCCGGGACGGCAATCAGCCCCAGCATTTT. The whole variable domain, filled in from reference TRBV19 and TRBJ1-5, reads DGGITQSPKYLFRKEGQNVTLSCEQNLNHDAMYWYRQDPGQGLRLIYYSQIVNDFQKGDIAEGYSVSREKKESFPLTVTSAQKNPTAFYLCVTTRDGNQPQHFGDGTRLSIL.

This clonotype has more than one count but fewer than ten. The genes are TRBV30 and TRBJ2-7; maybe TRBD1 (6 bases). The CDR3 is 13 residues long. Germline V gene data show CDR1 as GTSNPN and CDR2 as SVGIG (reference sequence). Trimming stripped 4 bases from V and 2 bases from J, with 12 bases between. CDR3 sequence: CAWTIKGAYEQYF. The CDR3 DNA sequence: TGTGCCTGGACCATCAAGGGGGCCTACGAGCAGTACTTC.

This clonotype is judged medium-sized. V is TRBV5-6 and J is TRBJ1-4, with TRBD1 matching over 7 bases. Unmatched junction bases numbered 2, after V lost 0 bases and J lost 6 bases. CDR3 length equals 14 residues. From germline, CDR1 is SGHDT and CDR2 YYEEEE. The CDR3 DNA reads as TGTGCCAGCAGCTTGGAGGGGACAGATGAAAAACTGTTTTTT. Its translation: CASSLEGTDEKLFF.

V gene TRBV5-5 combines with J gene TRBJ1-1, with D uncertain. V was trimmed by 4 bases and J by 3 bases, leaving 10 bases between them. Germline CDR1 is SGHKS and CDR2 is YYEKEE (reference sequence). CDR3 length: 13 amino acids. In nucleotides, the CDR3 is TGTGCCAGCAGCATCGACGCGGACACTGAAGCTTTCTTT. Residues: CASSIDADTEAFF.

This clonotype is medium-sized by share. The V gene is TRBV11-3, the J gene TRBJ2-5; TRBD1 matches at 7 bases. J lost 2 bases, V lost 6 bases, and 9 bases had no gene match. This CDR3 has 15 residues. CDR1 and CDR2 (germline): SGHNT, YENEEA. This CDR3 reads CASSFISDRQETQYF. As DNA, the CDR3 is TGTGCCAGCAGTTTTATTTCGGACAGGCAAGAGACCCAGTACTTC.

This clonotype is labeled medium-sized. This sequence joins TRBV6-5 and TRBJ1-6; no clear D. This CDR3 spans 16 amino acids. CDR1 MNHEY and CDR2 SVGAGI come from the germline V gene. V shed 5 bases and J shed 11 bases, with 22 bases lying between them. The CDR3: CASSDGRTYDYPPLHF. CDR3 in DNA: TGTGCCAGCAGTGACGGACGGACGTACGATTATCCACCCCTCCACTTT.

This clonotype turned up a few times. The chain employs TRBV13 and TRBJ1-1; D is unresolved. V lost 3 bases, J lost 1 base, and 3 bases lay in between. Germline V gene data show CDR1 as PRHDT and CDR2 as FYEKMQ (reference sequence). The CDR3 covers 12 residues. CDR3: CASSFGNTEAFF. Here the CDR3 DNA reads TGTGCCAGCAGCTTCGGGAACACTGAAGCTTTCTTT.

CDR3 in DNA: TGTGCCAGCAGCACGGGACTAGCGGGAAAAGAGACCCAGTACTTC. Translating gives CASSTGLAGKETQYF. The rearrangement links TRBV5-4 to TRBJ2-5; 13 bases match TRBD2. Trimming took 4 bases from V and 3 from J; bases not matched to a gene: 3. The CDR3 extends over 15 amino acids. Germline V CDR1 and CDR2: SGHNT, YYREEE (reference sequence).